The text below deals with one T cell receptor beta chain. The target antigen is unknown. These data originate in a study of CD8+ T cells in alopecia areata. General study findings and limits: Lesional scalp, notably in alopecia totalis/universalis, had clonality above that of normal scalp.

cDNA reverse transcribed from extracted RNA served as the sequencing template. Sequencing used immunoSEQ multiplex PCR; TCRdb keeps in-frame clones, though not all of them. The sample shows around 210,000 clones, under 70% of them seen only once. Regarding treatment: oral pan-JAK inhibitor, 5-10 mg twice daily. Trimming took off 3 bases at V and 1 base at J, with 9 bases between the two ends. CDR1 SQVTM and CDR2 ANQGSEA come from the germline V gene. This CDR3 comprises 13 residues. This rearrangement joins TRBV29-1 to TRBJ1-1; D is ambiguous. The receptor was derived from a human donor with alopecia areata. The sample here was CD4+ T cells sorted from blood, taken at week 4, from a patient treated with tofacitinib. This CDR3 reads CSVETFPNTEAFF. Here the CDR3 DNA reads TGCAGCGTTGAGACGTTCCCGAACACTGAAGCTTTCTTT.